This T cell receptor beta chain was sequenced for a study of blood T cell repertoires in COVID-19. Trimming took 11 bases from V and 3 from J; bases not matched to a gene: 8. CDR1 is SNHLY, CDR2 FYNNEI, per germline. This CDR3 has 13 residues. The data were produced by immunoSEQ multiplex PCR, yet TCRdb's version contains in-frame clones alone and is incomplete. The repertoire includes around 100,000 clones, roughly 81% of them detected once, and 2.1% sits in the top ten. This TCR was recovered from a human donor in a cohort sampled during active COVID-19. The source material was peripheral blood. The chain uses TRBV2 and TRBJ1-1; 8 bases map to TRBD1. The CDR3 nucleotides are TGTGCCGATCAGGGGGCTGGGGACACTGAAGCTTTCTTT. Its translation: CADQGAGDTEAFF.